These T cell receptor beta chains were read from a single sample in a study of blood T cell repertoires in COVID-19. The assay was immunoSEQ multiplex PCR, and TCRdb's table has in-frame clones only and misses some. The sample includes 95,000 to 110,000 clones, 85% to 90% of them seen just once. What was sequenced was peripheral blood. These TCRs come from a human donor in a cohort sampled during active COVID-19. Both conserved end residues are part of each CDR3. Each record gives: D gene, J gene, V gene, clone size, CDR3 protein, CDR3 DNA. The D gene is left open where the match is weak. The size field is filled for only some rows; it gives once, few, many or a size class.

NA,TRBJ2-1,TRBV5-4,NA,CASSLSTGSEQFF,TGTGCCAGCAGCTTGTCGACAGGCAGTGAGCAGTTCTTC
TRBD1,TRBJ1-6,TRBV28,NA,CASSLWGLGQGANSPLHF,TGTGCCAGCAGTTTATGGGGCCTGGGACAGGGGGCGAATTCACCCCTCCACTTT
TRBD2,TRBJ2-2,TRBV18,NA,CASSLIRLANTGELFF,TGTGCCAGCTCACTAATACGACTAGCAAACACCGGGGAGCTGTTTTTT
NA,TRBJ2-3,TRBV6-1,NA,CASSELTGDTGATDTQYF,TGTGCCAGCAGTGAATTAACAGGGGACACGGGGGCCACAGATACGCAGTATTTT
TRBD1,TRBJ2-7,TRBV6-5,NA,CASSSGPGQAYYEQYF,TGTGCCAGCAGTTCAGGGCCGGGACAGGCGTACTACGAGCAGTACTTC
TRBD1,TRBJ2-7,TRBV25-1,NA,CASSAPGQGTYEQYF,TGTGCCAGCAGTGCTCCGGGACAGGGTACCTACGAGCAGTACTTC
TRBD2,TRBJ2-1,TRBV7-8,NA,CASRLSSSGGYNEQFF,TGTGCCAGCAGGTTATCGTCTAGCGGGGGATACAATGAGCAGTTCTTC
TRBD2,TRBJ2-7,TRBV9,NA,CASSPLWGLAGGPSYEQYF,TGTGCCAGCAGCCCCTTGTGGGGACTAGCGGGAGGGCCCTCCTACGAGCAGTACTTC
NA,TRBJ1-2,TRBV19,once,CASSPPPPGGYTF,TGTGCCAGTTCCCCGCCGCCTCCCGGGGGCTACACCTTC
TRBD1,TRBJ1-5,TRBV12-5,few,CASGKTGEGQPQHF,TGTGCTAGTGGCAAGACAGGGGAGGGCCAGCCCCAGCATTTT
TRBD1,TRBJ2-7,TRBV6-5,NA,CASSRDRGHEQYF,TGTGCCAGCAGCCGGGACAGGGGACACGAGCAGTACTTC
NA,TRBJ2-3,TRBV7-2,NA,CASSLALGQQYF,TGTGCCAGCAGCTTAGCTTTGGGACAGCAGTATTTT
NA,TRBJ1-2,TRBV5-4,few,CASSVTDKVSYGYTF,TGTGCCAGCAGCGTCACTGACAAGGTCAGCTATGGCTACACCTTC
TRBD2,TRBJ2-3,TRBV18,NA,CASSPGLAGGARTDTQYF,TGTGCCAGCTCACCGGGACTAGCGGGGGGAGCGCGCACAGATACGCAGTATTTT
NA,TRBJ1-2,TRBV7-8,NA,CASSPPGGMYGYTF,TGTGCCAGCAGTCCCCCCGGAGGGATGTATGGCTACACCTTC
TRBD1,TRBJ2-1,TRBV4-3,NA,CASSRGQGNYNEQFF,TGCGCCAGCAGCCGAGGACAGGGGAACTACAATGAGCAGTTCTTC
TRBD1,TRBJ2-1,TRBV6-2/TRBV6-3,NA,CASSRTHGTGVNEQFF,TGTGCCAGCAGCCGAACCCACGGGACAGGGGTCAATGAGCAGTTCTTC
NA,TRBJ2-3,TRBV27,NA,CASSMVRFEGGEADTQYF,TGTGCCAGCAGTATGGTCCGGTTTGAAGGCGGGGAAGCAGATACGCAGTATTTT
NA,TRBJ2-1,TRBV2,NA,CASTAVGGGEQFF,TGTGCCAGCACCGCGGTGGGGGGAGGTGAGCAGTTCTTC
TRBD2,TRBJ2-1,TRBV11-2,once,CASSPGTSVYNEQFF,TGTGCCAGCAGCCCCGGGACTAGCGTTTACAATGAGCAGTTCTTC
NA,TRBJ2-1,TRBV2,NA,CASSYGDEQFF,TGTGCCAGCAGCTACGGGGATGAGCAGTTCTTC
TRBD1,TRBJ2-7,TRBV19,once,CASSPGQGYTTYEQYF,TGTGCCAGTAGTCCGGGACAGGGATATACCACCTACGAGCAGTACTTC
NA,TRBJ1-2,TRBV18,NA,CASSPSEVMNYGYTF,TGTGCCAGCTCACCATCCGAGGTTATGAACTATGGCTACACCTTC
NA,TRBJ1-6,TRBV5-1,NA,CASSLDSPRNSPLHF,TGCGCCAGCAGCTTGGACTCGCCTCGGAATTCACCCCTCCACTTT
NA,TRBJ1-5,TRBV19,NA,CASSIQAVSNQPQHF,TGTGCCAGTAGTATTCAGGCCGTTAGCAATCAGCCCCAGCATTTT
NA,TRBJ2-5,TRBV1,few,CTNSSPRRGGETQYF,TGCACCAACAGCAGCCCCCGGAGGGGGGGAGAGACCCAGTACTTC
TRBD1,TRBJ2-7,TRBV28,NA,CASSPPRGSSYEQYF,TGTGCCAGCAGTCCCCCCAGGGGGAGCTCCTACGAGCAGTACTTC
NA,TRBJ1-1,TRBV2,NA,CATLRDSNTEAFF,TGTGCCACCTTGCGGGACTCGAACACTGAAGCTTTCTTT
TRBD1,TRBJ2-2,TRBV2,few,CASKGTVNTGELFF,TGTGCCAGCAAAGGGACAGTGAACACCGGGGAGCTGTTTTTT
NA,TRBJ2-3,TRBV5-1,NA,CASSLAVETDTQYF,TGCGCCAGCAGCTTGGCCGTGGAGACAGATACGCAGTATTTT
NA,TRBJ2-7,TRBV4-2,once,CASSQEAGYYEQYF,TGTGCCAGCAGCCAAGAGGCAGGATACTACGAGCAGTACTTC
TRBD1,TRBJ2-7,TRBV6-1,NA,CASSDTGDYEQYF,TGTGCCAGCAGTGATACAGGGGACTACGAGCAGTACTTC
NA,TRBJ2-2,TRBV15,NA,CATSRDPQSGELFF,TGTGCCACCAGCAGAGATCCCCAGTCCGGGGAGCTGTTTTTT
TRBD2,TRBJ2-7,TRBV2,NA,CASSESRLAGYEQYF,TGTGCCAGCAGTGAGTCTCGACTAGCAGGCTACGAGCAGTACTTC
NA,TRBJ2-3,TRBV6-2/TRBV6-3,NA,CASSYLGIGTDTQYF,TGTGCCAGCAGTTACCTGGGCATCGGCACAGATACGCAGTATTTT
TRBD1,TRBJ2-1,TRBV2,NA,CASTWTGSSYNEQFF,TGTGCCAGCACCTGGACAGGGAGTTCCTACAATGAGCAGTTCTTC
NA,TRBJ1-3,TRBV12-5,few,CASGLGTGNTIYF,TGTGCTAGTGGTTTAGGGACAGGAAACACCATATATTTT
TRBD2,TRBJ2-4,TRBV3-1/TRBV3-2,NA,CASSPRAGGQNIQYF,TGTGCCAGCAGCCCCCGGGCGGGGGGACAAAACATTCAGTACTTC
NA,TRBJ1-2,TRBV14,once,CASSQDSPSLGGYTF,TGTGCCAGCAGCCAAGATTCTCCAAGCCTAGGAGGCTACACCTTC
TRBD2,TRBJ2-1,TRBV5-4,NA,CASSLARGGLQEQFF,TGTGCCAGCAGCTTGGCACGGGGGGGCCTTCAAGAGCAGTTCTTC
NA,TRBJ2-1,TRBV11-3,few,CASSPSPGNEQFF,TGTGCCAGCAGCCCTTCGCCAGGGAATGAGCAGTTCTTC
NA,TRBJ2-7,TRBV7-9,NA,CASSSPEDRSYEQYF,TGTGCCAGCAGCTCCCCCGAGGACAGATCCTACGAGCAGTACTTC
NA,TRBJ2-1,TRBV6-5,NA,CASKDYLHNEQFF,TGTGCCAGCAAGGACTATCTACACAATGAGCAGTTCTTC
TRBD1,TRBJ2-3,TRBV9,NA,CASSVAPPLQGARNTDTQYF,TGTGCCAGCAGCGTAGCCCCCCCGCTCCAGGGGGCTAGAAATACAGATACGCAGTATTTT
NA,TRBJ2-5,TRBV3-1/TRBV3-2,NA,CASSQDEEGKETQYF,TGTGCCAGCAGCCAAGATGAGGAGGGAAAAGAGACCCAGTACTTC
TRBD1,TRBJ2-4,TRBV6-5,NA,CASRSDRFGIQYF,TGTGCCAGCAGATCGGACAGGTTTGGCATTCAGTACTTC
NA,TRBJ1-6,TRBV10-3,few,CAISDILTGSPLHF,TGTGCCATCAGTGATATTCTAACGGGGTCACCCCTCCACTTT
TRBD2,TRBJ2-7,TRBV3-1/TRBV3-2,NA,CASSLAGGIYEQYF,TGTGCCAGCAGCCTAGCGGGGGGAATATACGAGCAGTACTTC
NA,TRBJ1-5,TRBV19,NA,CATSGAGGGYQPQHF,TGTGCCACTTCAGGCGCCGGGGGGGGGTATCAGCCCCAGCATTTT
TRBD1,TRBJ2-5,TRBV7-9,NA,CASSSTGDREETQYF,TGTGCCAGCAGCTCTACAGGGGACAGGGAAGAGACCCAGTACTTC
TRBD1,TRBJ1-1,TRBV28,NA,CASSAQGRKTEAFF,TGTGCCAGCAGTGCACAGGGGAGAAAGACTGAAGCTTTCTTT
NA,TRBJ2-3,TRBV12-3/TRBV12-4,NA,CASSPTRSTQYF,TGTGCCAGCAGTCCCACTAGGTCCACGCAGTATTTT
NA,TRBJ1-2,TRBV3-1/TRBV3-2,NA,CASSQVVAGQAANYGYTF,TGTGCCAGCAGCCAAGTAGTGGCTGGGCAGGCAGCTAACTATGGCTACACCTTC
TRBD2,TRBJ2-1,TRBV7-3,NA,CASSLRGGLPYNEQFF,TGTGCCAGCAGCTTAAGGGGGGGTCTACCCTACAATGAGCAGTTCTTC